A selection of T cell receptor beta chains follows, all from one sample in a study of blood T cell repertoires in COVID-19. Libraries were prepared by immunoSEQ multiplex PCR; TCRdb keeps only in-frame clonotypes and omits some of them. The table lists tens of thousands of clones, around 90% of them singletons. The sequenced material came from peripheral blood. The receptors stem from a woman in her seventies with acute or convalescent COVID-19. Each CDR3 is given with its conserved first and last residue. The D gene is left open where the match is weak. The listing skips clone size in some rows; elsewhere it reads once, few, many or a size class.

TRBJ2-4	.	.	TRBV11-2	CASSLSSIQYF	TGTGCCAGCAGCTTATCATCCATTCAGTACTTC
TRBJ1-1	.	once	TRBV5-1	CASSLQGMNTEAFF	TGCGCCAGCAGCTTACAGGGAATGAACACTGAAGCTTTCTTT
TRBJ2-7	.	.	TRBV30	CAWSVGGGSYEQYF	TGTGCCTGGAGTGTGGGTGGCGGTTCCTACGAGCAGTACTTC
TRBJ1-3	TRBD1	once	TRBV10-2	CASSISGQGASGNTIYF	TGCGCCAGCAGTATCTCGGGACAGGGGGCATCTGGAAACACCATATATTTT
TRBJ1-6	.	.	TRBV6-5	CASSYGRGNSPLHF	TGTGCCAGCAGTTACGGCCGAGGGAATTCACCCCTCCACTTT
TRBJ1-5	.	.	TRBV24-1	CANSGTPKRGNQPQHF	TGTGCCAACTCCGGGACCCCCAAGCGGGGCAATCAGCCCCAGCATTTT
TRBJ2-5	TRBD2	.	TRBV9	CASSVFSGGKETQYF	TGTGCCAGCAGCGTGTTTAGCGGGGGGAAAGAGACCCAGTACTTC
TRBJ1-1	TRBD1	.	TRBV4-1	CASSQNRGTEAFF	TGCGCCAGCAGCCAAAACAGGGGCACTGAAGCTTTCTTT
TRBJ2-2	TRBD2	.	TRBV24-1	CATSDLKREAGELFF	TGTGCCACCAGTGATTTAAAGCGGGAGGCCGGGGAGCTGTTTTTT
TRBJ1-4	.	once	TRBV5-1	CASSPGPTGATTNEKLFF	TGCGCCAGCAGTCCCGGGCCGACAGGAGCCACAACTAATGAAAAACTGTTTTTT
TRBJ1-5	TRBD1	.	TRBV19	CASSAQGASNQPQHF	TGTGCCAGTAGTGCCCAGGGGGCGAGCAATCAGCCCCAGCATTTT
TRBJ2-1	TRBD2	few	TRBV6-4	CASSDSGLADEQFF	TGTGCCAGCAGTGACTCAGGGCTAGCGGATGAGCAGTTCTTC
TRBJ2-4	.	.	TRBV6-2/TRBV6-3	CASSYGSLQYF	TGTGCCAGCAGTTACGGGAGCCTCCAGTACTTC
TRBJ2-7	TRBD2	.	TRBV28	CASRQLASPYEQYF	TGTGCCAGCAGGCAACTAGCGAGCCCCTACGAGCAGTACTTC
TRBJ2-7	TRBD1	.	TRBV5-6	CASSRWGTGYYEQYF	TGTGCCAGCAGCCGCTGGGGGACAGGGTATTACGAGCAGTACTTC
TRBJ1-6	.	.	TRBV2	CASSGDTPNSPLHF	TGTGCCAGCAGTGGGGACACGCCGAATTCACCCCTCCACTTT
TRBJ2-3	.	once	TRBV5-1	CASSSAADTQYF	TGCGCCAGCAGCTCCGCGGCGGATACGCAGTATTTT
TRBJ2-1	.	.	TRBV6-5	CASNRGTEMTNEQFF	TGTGCCAGCAACCGCGGGACAGAAATGACCAATGAGCAGTTCTTC
TRBJ2-3	TRBD2	.	TRBV15	CATSRDSAGGTDTQYF	TGTGCCACCAGCAGAGATTCAGCGGGAGGCACAGATACGCAGTATTTT
TRBJ2-2	.	.	TRBV5-5	CASSPGGPNTGELFF	TGTGCCAGCAGCCCAGGGGGGCCAAACACCGGGGAGCTGTTTTTT
TRBJ1-2	.	.	TRBV6-4	CASSEGGGGYTF	TGTGCCAGCAGTGAGGGGGGTGGCGGCTACACCTTC
TRBJ2-3	.	.	TRBV5-4	CASSALSGTQYF	TGTGCCAGCAGCGCCCTTAGCGGTACGCAGTATTTT